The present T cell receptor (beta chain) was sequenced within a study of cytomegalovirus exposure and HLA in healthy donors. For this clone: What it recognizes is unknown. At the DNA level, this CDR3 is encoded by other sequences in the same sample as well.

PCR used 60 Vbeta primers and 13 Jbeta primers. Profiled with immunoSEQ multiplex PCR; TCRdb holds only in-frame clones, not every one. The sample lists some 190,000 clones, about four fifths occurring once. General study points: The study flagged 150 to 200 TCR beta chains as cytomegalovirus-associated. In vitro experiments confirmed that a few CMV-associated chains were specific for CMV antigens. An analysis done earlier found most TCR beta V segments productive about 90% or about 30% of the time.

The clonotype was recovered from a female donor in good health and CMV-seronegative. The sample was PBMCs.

CDR3 loop: CASSFGQGLGEQFF. In nucleotides, the CDR3 is TGTGCCAGCAGTTTTGGACAGGGACTGGGTGAGCAGTTCTTC. The J gene is TRBJ2-1, the V gene TRBV27; 8 bases are a match to TRBD1. V lost 3 bases to trimming and J lost 9 bases; unmatched junction nucleotides: 7. The length of the CDR3 is 14 residues. Germline V gives CDR1 MNHEY, CDR2 SMNVEV (reference sequence).